Following are 8 T cell receptor beta chains from one sample sequenced in a study of blood T cell repertoires in COVID-19. Produced via immunoSEQ multiplex PCR; TCRdb's table is partial and in-frame only. Of 150,000 to 190,000 clones in the sample, around four fifths were seen once. Sequenced sample: PBMCs or T cells enriched from blood (not recorded which). Receptors were obtained from a middle-aged man who had recovered from COVID-19.

The chain joins TRBV4-1 to TRBJ1-1, with TRBD1 matching 7 bases. V lost 5 bases and J lost 5; bases outside the gene matches: 2. The CDR3 runs 12 residues. Germline values: CDR1 MGHRA, CDR2 YSYEKL. CDR3 in DNA: TGCGCCAGCAGCGCCAGGGGGACTGAAGCTTTCTTT. Translated, it gives CASSARGTEAFF.

V gene TRBV18 combines with J gene TRBJ2-2; 7 bases are shared with TRBD1. Germline CDR1 and CDR2: KGHSH and LQKENI. J was trimmed by 6 bases and V by 3 bases; bases with no gene match: 10. This CDR3 comprises 16 residues. CDR3 bases: TGTGCCAGCTCACCTCAGGACAGGAATCGTGCCGGGGAGCTGTTTTTT. Protein sequence: CASSPQDRNRAGELFF.

The chain employs TRBV19 and TRBJ1-2; maybe TRBD1 (6 bases). This CDR3 spans 12 amino acids. The V end lost 6 bases, the J end lost 8 bases, and 13 bases lay between the germline ends. From germline, CDR1 is LNHDA and CDR2 SQIVND (reference sequence). The CDR3 nucleotides are TGTGCCAGTAGAGAAACAGGGAGAGGCTACACCTTC. Translation: CASRETGRGYTF.

This chain links TRBV15 with TRBJ2-7; 7 nucleotides align to TRBD1. This CDR3 has 16 amino acids. Germline CDR1 reads LNHNV; CDR2 reads YYDKDF (reference sequence). Germline trimming cut 0 bases from V and 2 bases from J; bases unmatched to any gene: 7. The CDR3 nucleotides are TGTGCCACCAGCAGAGAAGCGACAGGGAATGCCTACGAGCAGTACTTC. Translating it yields CATSREATGNAYEQYF.

This clone was seen a handful of times. The chain has TRBV14 and TRBJ2-7, with TRBD2 matching 10 bases. Germline V gene data show CDR1 as SGHDN and CDR2 as FVKESK. This CDR3 has 17 amino acids. The V gene end was trimmed by 0 bases and the J gene end by 4 bases; junction bases not matched to a gene: 9. The CDR3 DNA sequence: TGTGCCAGCAGCCAAGATGCGGCTAGCGGGAGAAGATACGAGCAGTACTTC. The encoded protein is CASSQDAASGRRYEQYF. Drawing the rest from reference TRBV14 and TRBJ2-7, the complete variable domain is EAGVTQFPSHSVIEKGQTVTLRCDPISGHDNLYWYRRVMGKEIKFLLHFVKESKQDESGMPNNRFLAERTGGTYSTLKVQPAELEDSGVYFCASSQDAASGRRYEQYFGPGTRLTVT.

The rearrangement joins TRBV12-3 or TRBV12-4 to TRBJ1-4, with D maybe TRBD1 (5 bases). V shed 5 bases and J shed 5 bases, with 6 bases lying between them. The CDR3 is made up of 12 amino acids. The chain's CDR3 is CASSRQNEKLFF. CDR3 coding DNA: TGTGCCAGCAGTCGACAGAATGAAAAACTGTTTTTT.

The chain joins TRBV4-2 to TRBJ2-7, with no clear D. Looked up from germline, CDR1 is LGHNA and CDR2 is YNFKEQ. This CDR3 spans 15 amino acids. V was clipped by 0 bases and J by 0 bases, with 9 bases between them. CDR3 sequence: CASSQEPRSSYEQYF. The DNA for the CDR3 is TGTGCCAGCAGCCAAGAACCAAGGAGCTCCTACGAGCAGTACTTC.

The chain recombines TRBV20-1 with TRBJ2-5; D call uncertain. The V end was cut by 1 base, the J end by 5 bases, with 5 bases between. The CDR3 has 11 amino acids. CDR1 and CDR2 from the germline V gene are DFQATT and SNEGSKA (reference sequence). CDR3: CSARVGETQYF. The CDR3 bases are TGCAGTGCTAGAGTCGGGGAGACCCAGTACTTC.